This T cell receptor (beta chain) was observed in a study of monozygotic twins with inflammatory bowel disease. Findings and caveats of the study: The inverse Simpson measure of TCRbeta diversity was lower in IBD patients than in healthy co-twins. Discordant twins showed the same repertoire similarity as concordant twins, possibly from limited power.

TCRdb derives one entry per CDR3 protein from the 5' RACE reads, leaving out DNA. This listing includes about 210,000 distinct CDR3 sequences. For this clonotype: The antigen is undetermined.

The CDR3 runs to 13 residues. The source material was blood. The sequence was obtained from a human donor with ulcerative colitis or Crohn's disease, or a healthy co-twin of an affected twin (not recorded which). The chain uses TRBV12-3 or TRBV12-4 and TRBJ1-2; TCRdb selects TRBD1, and the lack of DNA leaves this call unchecked. The CDR3 protein is CASSVGGSYGYTF.